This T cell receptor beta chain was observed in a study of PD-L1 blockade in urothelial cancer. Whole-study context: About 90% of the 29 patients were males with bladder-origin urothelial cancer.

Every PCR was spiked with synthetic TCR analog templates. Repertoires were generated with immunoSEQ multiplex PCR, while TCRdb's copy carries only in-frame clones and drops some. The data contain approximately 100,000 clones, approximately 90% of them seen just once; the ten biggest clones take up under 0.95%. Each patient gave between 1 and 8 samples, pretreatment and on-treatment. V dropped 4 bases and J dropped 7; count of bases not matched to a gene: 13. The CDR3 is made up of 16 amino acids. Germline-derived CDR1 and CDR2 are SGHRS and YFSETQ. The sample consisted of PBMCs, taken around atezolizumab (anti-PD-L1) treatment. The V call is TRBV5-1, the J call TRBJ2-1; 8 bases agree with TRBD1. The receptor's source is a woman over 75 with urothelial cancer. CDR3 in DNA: TGCGCCAGCAGCCCGGGACAGGTTCCTCAGGGGAATGAGCAGTTCTTC. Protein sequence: CASSPGQVPQGNEQFF. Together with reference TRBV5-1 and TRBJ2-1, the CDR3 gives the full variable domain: KAGVTQTPRYLIKTRGQQVTLSCSPISGHRSVSWYQQTPGQGLQFLFEYFSETQRNKGNFPGRFSGRQFSNSRSEMNVSTLELGDSALYLCASSPGQVPQGNEQFFGPGTRLTVL.